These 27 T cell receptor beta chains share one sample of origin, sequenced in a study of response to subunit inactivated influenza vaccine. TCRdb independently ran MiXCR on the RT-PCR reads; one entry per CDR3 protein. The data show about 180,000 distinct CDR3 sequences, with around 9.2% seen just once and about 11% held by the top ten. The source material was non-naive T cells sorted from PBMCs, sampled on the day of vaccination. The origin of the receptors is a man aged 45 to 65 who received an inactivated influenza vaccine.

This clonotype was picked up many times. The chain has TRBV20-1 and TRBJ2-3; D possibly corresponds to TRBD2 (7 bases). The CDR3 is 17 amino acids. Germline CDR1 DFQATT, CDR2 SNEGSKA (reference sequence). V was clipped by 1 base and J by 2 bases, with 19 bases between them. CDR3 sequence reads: CSARGGGGGGFTDTQYF. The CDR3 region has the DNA TGCAGTGCTAGAGGAGGAGGGGGGGGTGGTTTCACAGATACGCAGTATTTT.

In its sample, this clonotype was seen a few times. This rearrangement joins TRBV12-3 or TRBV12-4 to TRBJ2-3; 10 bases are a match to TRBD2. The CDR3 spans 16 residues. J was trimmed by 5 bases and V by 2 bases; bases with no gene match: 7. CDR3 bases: TGTGCCAGCAGTTTAAGCGGGACTAGCGTGGGAGATACGCAGTATTTT. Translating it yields CASSLSGTSVGDTQYF.

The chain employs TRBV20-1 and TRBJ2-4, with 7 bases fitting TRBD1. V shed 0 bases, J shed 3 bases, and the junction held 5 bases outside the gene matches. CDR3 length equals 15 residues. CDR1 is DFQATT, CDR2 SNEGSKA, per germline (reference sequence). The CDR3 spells CSAREIDRVKNIQYF. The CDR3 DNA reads TGCAGTGCTAGAGAAATTGACAGGGTCAAAAACATTCAGTACTTC.

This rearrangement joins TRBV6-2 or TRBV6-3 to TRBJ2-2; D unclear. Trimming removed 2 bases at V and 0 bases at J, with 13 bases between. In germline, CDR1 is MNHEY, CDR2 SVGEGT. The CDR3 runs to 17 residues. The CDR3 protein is CASSYRPRRTNTGELFF. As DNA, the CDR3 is TGTGCCAGCAGTTACAGGCCGCGTAGGACGAACACCGGGGAGCTGTTTTTT.

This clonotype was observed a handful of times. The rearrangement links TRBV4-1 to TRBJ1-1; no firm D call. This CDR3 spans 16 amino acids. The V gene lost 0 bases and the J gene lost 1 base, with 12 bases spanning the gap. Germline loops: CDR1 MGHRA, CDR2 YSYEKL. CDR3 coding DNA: TGCGCCAGCAGCCAAGATTGGGGAAGAGCGAACACTGAAGCTTTCTTT. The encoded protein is CASSQDWGRANTEAFF.

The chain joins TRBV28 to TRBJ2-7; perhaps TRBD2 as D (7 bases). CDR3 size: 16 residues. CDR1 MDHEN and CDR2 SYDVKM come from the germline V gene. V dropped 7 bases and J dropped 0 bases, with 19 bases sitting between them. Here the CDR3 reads CASIPPGGHLSYEQYF. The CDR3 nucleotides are TGTGCCAGCATCCCTCCGGGGGGCCACCTCTCCTACGAGCAGTACTTC.

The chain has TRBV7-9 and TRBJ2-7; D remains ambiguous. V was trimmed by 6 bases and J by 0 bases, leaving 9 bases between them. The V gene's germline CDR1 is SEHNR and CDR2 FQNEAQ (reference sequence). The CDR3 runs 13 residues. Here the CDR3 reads CASSGPYSYEQYF. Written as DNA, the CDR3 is TGTGCCAGCAGTGGACCCTACTCCTACGAGCAGTACTTC.

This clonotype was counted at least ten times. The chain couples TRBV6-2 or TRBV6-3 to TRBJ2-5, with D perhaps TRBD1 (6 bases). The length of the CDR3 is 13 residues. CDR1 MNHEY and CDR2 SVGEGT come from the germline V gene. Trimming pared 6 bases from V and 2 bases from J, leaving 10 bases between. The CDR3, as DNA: TGTGCCAGCAGCCGGACAGAGCAAGAGACCCAGTACTTC. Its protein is CASSRTEQETQYF.

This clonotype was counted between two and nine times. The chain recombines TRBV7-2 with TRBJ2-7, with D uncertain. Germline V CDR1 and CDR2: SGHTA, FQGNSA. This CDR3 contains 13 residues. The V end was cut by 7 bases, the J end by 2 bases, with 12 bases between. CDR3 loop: CASTLQQPYEQYF. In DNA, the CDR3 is TGTGCCAGCACCCTTCAGCAGCCCTACGAGCAGTACTTC.

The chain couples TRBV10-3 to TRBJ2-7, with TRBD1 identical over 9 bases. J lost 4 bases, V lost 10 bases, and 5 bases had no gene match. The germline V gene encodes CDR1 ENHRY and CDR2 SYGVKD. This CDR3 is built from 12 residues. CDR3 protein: CASGTGFYEQYF. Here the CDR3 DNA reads TGTGCCAGCGGGACAGGGTTTTACGAGCAGTACTTC.

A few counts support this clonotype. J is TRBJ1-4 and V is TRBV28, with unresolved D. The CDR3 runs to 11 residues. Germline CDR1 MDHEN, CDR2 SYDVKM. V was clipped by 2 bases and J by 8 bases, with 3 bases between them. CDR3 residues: CASSLNEKLFF. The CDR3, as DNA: TGTGCCAGCAGTTTAAACGAAAAACTGTTTTTT.

The CDR3 protein is CASSQEGTSGRGDTQYF. Here the CDR3 DNA reads TGTGCCAGCAGCCAAGAGGGGACTAGCGGGAGAGGAGATACGCAGTATTTT. V gene TRBV4-2 combines with J gene TRBJ2-3; 14 nucleotides align to TRBD2. The CDR3 consists of 17 residues. The V gene's germline CDR1 is LGHNA and CDR2 YNFKEQ. The J segment lost 5 bases and the V segment lost 0 bases, leaving 4 bases of the junction unmatched.

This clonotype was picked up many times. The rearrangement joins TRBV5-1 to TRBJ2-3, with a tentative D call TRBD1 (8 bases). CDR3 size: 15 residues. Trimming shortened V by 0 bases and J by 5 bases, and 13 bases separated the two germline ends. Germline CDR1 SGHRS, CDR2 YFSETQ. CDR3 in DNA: TGCGCCAGCAGCTTGGGACAGGGGAGGGTAGATACGCAGTATTTT. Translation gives CASSLGQGRVDTQYF. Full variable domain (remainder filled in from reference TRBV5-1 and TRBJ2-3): KAGVTQTPRYLIKTRGQQVTLSCSPISGHRSVSWYQQTPGQGLQFLFEYFSETQRNKGNFPGRFSGRQFSNSRSEMNVSTLELGDSALYLCASSLGQGRVDTQYFGPGTRLTVL.

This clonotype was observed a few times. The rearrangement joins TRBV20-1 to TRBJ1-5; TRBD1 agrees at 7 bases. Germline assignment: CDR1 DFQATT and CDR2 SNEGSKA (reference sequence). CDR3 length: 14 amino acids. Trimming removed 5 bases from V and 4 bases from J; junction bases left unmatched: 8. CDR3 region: CSAEKTGPNQPQHF. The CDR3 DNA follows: TGCAGTGCTGAAAAGACAGGGCCAAATCAGCCCCAGCATTTT.

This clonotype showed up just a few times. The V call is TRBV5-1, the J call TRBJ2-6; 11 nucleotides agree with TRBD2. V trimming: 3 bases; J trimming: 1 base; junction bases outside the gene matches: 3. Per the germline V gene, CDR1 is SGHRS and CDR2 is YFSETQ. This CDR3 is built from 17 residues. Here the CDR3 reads CASSSGTSGSGANVLTF. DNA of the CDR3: TGCGCCAGCAGCTCCGGGACTAGCGGATCTGGGGCCAACGTCCTGACTTTC.

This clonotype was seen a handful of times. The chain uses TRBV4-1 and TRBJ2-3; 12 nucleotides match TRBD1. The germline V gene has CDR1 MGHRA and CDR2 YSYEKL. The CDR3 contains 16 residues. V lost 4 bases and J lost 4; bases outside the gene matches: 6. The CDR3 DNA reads TGCGCCAGCAGCCCGGGACAGGGGGCGTCCGCAGATACGCAGTATTTT. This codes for CASSPGQGASADTQYF.

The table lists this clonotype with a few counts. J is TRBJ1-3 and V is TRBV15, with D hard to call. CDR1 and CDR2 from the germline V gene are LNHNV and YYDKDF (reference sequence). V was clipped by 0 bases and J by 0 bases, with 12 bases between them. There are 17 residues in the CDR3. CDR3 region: CATSRDWYIDSGNTIYF. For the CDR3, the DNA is TGTGCCACCAGCAGAGATTGGTACATCGACTCTGGAAACACCATATATTTT.

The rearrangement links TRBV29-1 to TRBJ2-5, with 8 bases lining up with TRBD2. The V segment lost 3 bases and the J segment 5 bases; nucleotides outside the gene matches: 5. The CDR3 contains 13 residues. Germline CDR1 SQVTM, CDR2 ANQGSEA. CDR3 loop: CSVDRAGEETQYF. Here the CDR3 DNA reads TGCAGCGTTGACCGAGCGGGAGAGGAGACCCAGTACTTC.

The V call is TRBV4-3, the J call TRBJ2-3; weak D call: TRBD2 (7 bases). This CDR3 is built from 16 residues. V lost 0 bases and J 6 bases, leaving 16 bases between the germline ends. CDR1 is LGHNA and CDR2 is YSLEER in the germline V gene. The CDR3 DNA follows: TGCGCCAGCAGCCAAGACCTAACGGGGGGCGCCGATACGCAGTATTTT. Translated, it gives CASSQDLTGGADTQYF.

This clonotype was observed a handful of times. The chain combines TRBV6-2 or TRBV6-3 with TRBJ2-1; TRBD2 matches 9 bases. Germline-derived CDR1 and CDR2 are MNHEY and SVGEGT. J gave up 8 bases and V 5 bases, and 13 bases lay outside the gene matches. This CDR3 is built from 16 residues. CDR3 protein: CASSRQLAGPGHEQFF. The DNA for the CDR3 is TGTGCCAGCAGTCGTCAACTAGCGGGTCCAGGTCATGAGCAGTTCTTC.

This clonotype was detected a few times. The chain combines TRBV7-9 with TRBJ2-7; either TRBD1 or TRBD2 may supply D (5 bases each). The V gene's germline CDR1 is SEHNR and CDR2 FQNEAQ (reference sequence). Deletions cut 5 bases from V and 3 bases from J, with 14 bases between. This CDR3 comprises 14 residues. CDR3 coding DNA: TGTGCCAGCAGCCCCCGGGACGGGAACTACGAGCAGTACTTC. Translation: CASSPRDGNYEQYF.

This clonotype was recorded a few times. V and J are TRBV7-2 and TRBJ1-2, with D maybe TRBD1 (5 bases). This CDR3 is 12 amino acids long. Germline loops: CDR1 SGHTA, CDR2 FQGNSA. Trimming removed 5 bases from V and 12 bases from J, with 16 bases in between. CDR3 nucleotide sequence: TGTGCCAGCAGCACCATGGGAGGGGCTAACACCTTC. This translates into CASSTMGGANTF.

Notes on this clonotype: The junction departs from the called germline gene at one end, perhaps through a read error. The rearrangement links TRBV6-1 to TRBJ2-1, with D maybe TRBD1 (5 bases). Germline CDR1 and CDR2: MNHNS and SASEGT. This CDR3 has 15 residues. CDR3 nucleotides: TGTGCCAGCAGTGAACTAGGGGTGAGTTTCCGGAACCCTTTGTTC. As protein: CASSELGVSFRNPLF.

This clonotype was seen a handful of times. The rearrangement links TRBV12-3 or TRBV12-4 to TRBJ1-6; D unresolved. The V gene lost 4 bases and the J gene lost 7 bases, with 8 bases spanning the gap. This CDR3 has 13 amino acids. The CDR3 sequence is CASSSRENSPLHF. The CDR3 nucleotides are TGTGCCAGCAGTTCCCGGGAGAATTCACCCCTCCACTTT.

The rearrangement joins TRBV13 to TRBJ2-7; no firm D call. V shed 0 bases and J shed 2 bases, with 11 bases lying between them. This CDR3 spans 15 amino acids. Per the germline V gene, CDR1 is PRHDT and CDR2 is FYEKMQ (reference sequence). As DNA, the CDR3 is TGTGCCAGCAGCTTAGGCTCCCGGTTAACCTACGAGCAGTACTTC. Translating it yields CASSLGSRLTYEQYF.

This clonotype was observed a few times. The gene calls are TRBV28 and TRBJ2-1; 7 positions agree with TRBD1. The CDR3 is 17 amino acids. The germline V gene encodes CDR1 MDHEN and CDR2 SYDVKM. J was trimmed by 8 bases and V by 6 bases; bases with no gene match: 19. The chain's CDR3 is CASSLLTSTGLGHEQFF. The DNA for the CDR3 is TGTGCCAGCAGCCTACTAACATCGACAGGGTTAGGCCATGAGCAGTTCTTC.

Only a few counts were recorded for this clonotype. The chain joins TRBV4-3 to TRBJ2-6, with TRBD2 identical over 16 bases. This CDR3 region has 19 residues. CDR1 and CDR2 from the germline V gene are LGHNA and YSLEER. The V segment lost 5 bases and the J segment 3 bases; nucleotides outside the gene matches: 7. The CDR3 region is CASSGPGTSGGVGANVLTF. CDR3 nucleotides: TGCGCCAGCAGCGGACCCGGGACTAGCGGGGGGGTTGGGGCCAACGTCCTGACTTTC.